This TCR beta chain comes out of a study of blood T cells in healthy people across ages (dated by TCRdb to between 2014 and 2017). In terms of the full investigation: In model experiments, template switching captured about one uniquely barcoded TCR beta cDNA molecule for every two T cells. The study measured age-related changes in TCR beta repertoire diversity using deep sequencing normalized with unique cDNA molecular identifiers. Donors were grouped into four age groups: young (average 16 years), middle-aged (about 38), aged (around 60) and long-lived (around 80). To avoid experimental bias, donors of different ages were randomly spread across the sequencing lanes. Two additional independent replicas of 1 million unique cDNA reads from the same blood draw were analyzed for two donors (one aged 18 to 30 and one aged 80 or older).

From the germline V gene, CDR1 is LGHNA and CDR2 is YNFKEQ. A distance of 14 bases separates the germline ends of V and J, which lose 0 bases and 5 bases respectively. The CDR3 runs 16 amino acids, cysteine and phenylalanine included. Of all the DNA, just the CDR3 is kept, 48 bases in frame from base 1. On this clonotype: What this receptor recognizes is not known. Base quality data are lacking; no much larger clone is found one base away.

Donors were approximately 42 systemically healthy Caucasian individuals from Russia aged roughly 6 to 95 years. Roughly 9.5 milliliters of peripheral blood were drawn from each donor into EDTA-treated Vacutainer tubes. Ficoll-Paque density-gradient centrifugation was used to isolate PBMCs, with at least 6.5 million per sample. Trizol reagent was used to extract total RNA from the PBMCs, yielding at least 5.5 micrograms per sample. For every donor, flow cytometry on a PBMC aliquot measured the percentage of naive CD45RAhigh/CD27high T cells. Broader findings and caveats from the paper: Estimates of total diversity based on one million sequenced T cells were regarded as lower bounds and as underestimates. Observed TCR beta diversity per million T cells fell roughly linearly with age, and a significant reduction was already apparent by age about 36. Because profiling used bulk unsorted PBMCs, naive and antigen-experienced compartments could not be compared conclusively. Observed TCR beta diversity correlated strongly with the percentage of naive T cells measured by flow cytometry. Because donor CMV infection status was unknown, age-related changes in expanded clonotypes were potentially confounded. Compared with the aged group, the long-lived group had more naive CD4+ T cells, fewer expanded clones and increased TCR diversity, suggesting age selection.

Libraries were constructed by 5' RACE. The reads were generated on an Illumina HiSeq 2500. The second PCR ran for roughly 7 to 11 cycles and used a J-beta primer mix along with a sample-barcoded 5' primer. Each TCR beta cDNA molecule received a unique molecular identifier from a template-switch 5' adaptor carrying 12 random nucleotides. Each sample yielded at least 2.5 million CDR3-containing paired-end reads. First-strand cDNA was synthesized from all RNA with the Mint cDNA synthesis kit, primed by a TRBC-specific oligonucleotide. Following uracil-DNA glycosylase treatment, a first 18-cycle PCR with universal primers M1SS and BC2_uni_R was performed on all cDNA. Concerning the study's data processing: For normalization, 1 million high-quality reads were randomly selected from each sample, with every read carrying a distinct molecular identifier. Reads sharing molecular identifiers were discarded rather than binned into consensus sequences. MiTCR, with a Q25 quality threshold and the strictest error-elimination algorithm, was used for CDR3 identification, clonotype clustering and error correction. A nonparametric unseen species model using Euler transformation provided a lower-bound estimate of total TCR beta diversity. TCRdb trimmed the raw reads at Q25, called clones with MiXCR and kept productive beta chains. CDR3 protein duplicates are merged, each entry listing the most common genes and DNA. The V and J calls and clone size are TCRdb's, not the authors'. Here the sample has 720,000 or so distinct CDR3 sequences; 40% to 45% occur a single time. The ten largest clones represent 25% to 35% of the sample.

Rearrangement joined TRBV4-2 to TRBJ2-1; no D gene call is confident. This TCR came from a man older than 75 in good health. Sample: blood. CDR3 sequence: CASSQEQARTNNEQFF. The DNA sequence follows: TGTGCCAGCAGCCAAGAACAAGCGAGAACTAACAATGAGCAGTTCTTC.